These 9 T cell receptor beta chains were all obtained from the same sample, sequenced in a study of a mutant IDH1 vaccine in newly diagnosed glioma. Antigens for these TCRs are unknown. Stated time point: week 5, during vaccination. A 20-mer mutant IDH1 peptide at 300 ug was injected subcutaneously with topical imiquimod. Sequenced by immunoSEQ multiplex PCR; TCRdb stores in-frame clones only, minus some. The profile shows 40,000 to 65,000 clones, approximately 78% of them singletons. This material consisted of PBMCs, taken from a glioma patient whose treatment included an IDH1 peptide vaccine. Receptors were obtained from a woman aged 40 to 49 with glioma.

Only one count was recorded for this clone. J is TRBJ1-2 and V is TRBV6-5; D may be TRBD1 (6 bases). The germline V and J ends were trimmed by 0 bases and 4 bases, with 6 bases remaining between them. Germline V gene sequence: CDR1 MNHEY, CDR2 SVGAGI. The CDR3 covers 13 residues. DNA of the CDR3: TGTGCCAGCAGTTACTCGACAGGCTATGGCTACACCTTC. Protein product: CASSYSTGYGYTF.

This clone was counted only a few times. This rearrangement joins TRBV7-9 to TRBJ1-6, with 7 nucleotides matching TRBD1. The CDR3 consists of 15 residues. Per germline, CDR1 SEHNR and CDR2 FQNEAQ (reference sequence). J was trimmed by 9 bases and V by 0 bases; bases with no gene match: 5. CDR3 sequence: CASSLARTGGSPLHF. CDR3 nucleotide sequence: TGTGCCAGCAGCTTAGCACGGACAGGAGGTTCACCCCTCCACTTT.

The chain is built from TRBV5-6 and TRBJ1-1; D might be TRBD1 (5 bases). V lost 3 bases to trimming and J lost 5 bases, with 20 bases between them. Germline lookup yields CDR1 SGHDT and CDR2 YYEEEE. This CDR3 comprises 16 residues. The CDR3 DNA is TGTGCCAGCAGCTCCCCCTCGTGGGACGGAAGGACTGAAGCTTTCTTT. Its protein is CASSSPSWDGRTEAFF.

The chain couples TRBV9 to TRBJ1-1; 9 bases are shared with TRBD1. Germline CDR1 and CDR2: SGDLS and YYNGEE. The J segment lost 5 bases and the V segment lost 1 base, leaving 6 bases of the junction unmatched. This CDR3 comprises 15 residues. The CDR3, as DNA: TGTGCCAGCAGCGTATTATCGGGACAGGGTACTGAAGCTTTCTTT. Protein product: CASSVLSGQGTEAFF.

This clone occurred a few times. The CDR3 nucleotides are TGTGCCAGCAGCCTGGGACACCTTAATCAGCCCCAGCATTTT. Its protein product is CASSLGHLNQPQHF. The chain couples TRBV6-1 to TRBJ1-5, with TRBD1 as a possible D gene (6 bases). Germline V gene data show CDR1 as MNHNS and CDR2 as SASEGT. Trimming stripped 6 bases from V and 4 bases from J, with 13 bases between. The CDR3 is 14 residues long.

This clone was picked up a small number of times. The chain combines TRBV27 with TRBJ1-1; D is uncertain. V was clipped by 3 bases and J by 7 bases, with 9 bases between them. This CDR3 has 12 residues. The germline CDR1 and CDR2 sequences are MNHEY and SMNVEV (reference sequence). CDR3 region: CASSFIGSEAFF. CDR3 nucleotide sequence: TGTGCCAGCAGTTTCATCGGCAGTGAAGCTTTCTTT.

The chain couples TRBV15 to TRBJ2-7, with D perhaps given as TRBD1 or TRBD2 (5 bases each). The CDR3 length is 13 residues. Germline V gene sequence: CDR1 LNHNV, CDR2 YYDKDF (reference sequence). V lost 1 base and J lost 6, with 10 bases in between. The CDR3 bases are TGTGCCACCAGCAGAGGGGACCTGGGCGAGCAGTACTTC. It specifies CATSRGDLGEQYF. The whole variable domain, remainder taken from reference TRBV15 and TRBJ2-7, is DAMVIQNPRYQVTQFGKPVTLSCSQTLNHNVMYWYQQKSSQAPKLLFHYYDKDFNNEADTPDNFQSRRPNTSFCFLDIRSPGLGDTAMYLCATSRGDLGEQYFGPGTRLTVT.

V usage is TRBV11-2 and J usage is TRBJ1-2, with a tentative D call TRBD1 (6 bases). V lost 6 bases, J lost 4 bases, and 15 bases lay in between. CDR3 length: 14 amino acids. Germline V CDR1 and CDR2: SGHAT, FQNNGV. The CDR3 is CASSLAGDSYGYTF. CDR3 coding DNA: TGTGCCAGCAGTCTAGCAGGGGACTCCTATGGCTACACCTTC.

The V gene is TRBV10-2, the J gene TRBJ2-3, with D possibly being TRBD2 (6 bases). Germline CDR1 WSHSY, CDR2 SAAADI. The V end was cut by 2 bases, the J end by 0 bases, with 9 bases between. CDR3 length equals 15 residues. This CDR3 is CASSEAGSSTDTQYF. Written as DNA, the CDR3 is TGCGCCAGCAGTGAGGCGGGATCTAGCACAGATACGCAGTATTTT.